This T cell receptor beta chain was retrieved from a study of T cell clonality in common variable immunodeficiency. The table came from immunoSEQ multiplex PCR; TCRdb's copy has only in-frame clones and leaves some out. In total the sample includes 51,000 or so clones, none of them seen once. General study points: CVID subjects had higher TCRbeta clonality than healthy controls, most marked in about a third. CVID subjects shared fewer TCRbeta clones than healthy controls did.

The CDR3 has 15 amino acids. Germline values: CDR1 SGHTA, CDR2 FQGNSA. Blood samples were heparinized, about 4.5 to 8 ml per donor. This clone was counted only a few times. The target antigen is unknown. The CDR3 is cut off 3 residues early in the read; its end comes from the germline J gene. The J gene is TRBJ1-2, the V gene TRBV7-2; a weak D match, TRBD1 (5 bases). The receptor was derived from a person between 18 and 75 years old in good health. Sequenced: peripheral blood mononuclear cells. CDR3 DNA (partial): TGTGCCAGCAGCTTAGCGGTGGCTAGCGGACATGAC. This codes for CASSLAVASGHD. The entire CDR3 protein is CASSLAVASGHDYTF.